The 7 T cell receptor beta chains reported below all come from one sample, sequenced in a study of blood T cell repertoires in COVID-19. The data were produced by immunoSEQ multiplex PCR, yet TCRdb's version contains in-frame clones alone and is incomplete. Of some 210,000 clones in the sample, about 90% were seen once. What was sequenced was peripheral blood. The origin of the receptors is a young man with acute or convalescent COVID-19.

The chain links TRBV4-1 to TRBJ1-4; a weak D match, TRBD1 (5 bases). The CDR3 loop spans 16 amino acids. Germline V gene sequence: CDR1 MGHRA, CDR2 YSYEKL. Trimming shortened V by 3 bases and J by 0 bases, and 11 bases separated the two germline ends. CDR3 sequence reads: CASSQGQGATNEKLFF. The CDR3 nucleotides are TGCGCCAGCAGCCAGGGGCAGGGCGCAACTAATGAAAAACTGTTTTTT.

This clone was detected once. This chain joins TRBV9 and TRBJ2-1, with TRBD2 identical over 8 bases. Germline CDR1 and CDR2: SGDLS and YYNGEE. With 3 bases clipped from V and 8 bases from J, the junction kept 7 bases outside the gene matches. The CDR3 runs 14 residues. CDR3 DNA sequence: TGTGCCAGCAGCGCTCCGGGACTAGAGGATGAGCAGTTCTTC. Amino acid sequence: CASSAPGLEDEQFF.

CDR3 sequence reads: CASSVMTGVVGELFF. The CDR3 region has the DNA TGTGCCAGTAGTGTAATGACAGGGGTGGTCGGGGAGCTGTTTTTT. The V and J genes are TRBV19 and TRBJ2-2, with TRBD1 matching 8 bases. The CDR3 extends over 15 amino acids. V shed 5 bases and J 7 bases; nucleotides not matched to a gene: 9. CDR1 and CDR2 (germline): LNHDA, SQIVND (reference sequence).

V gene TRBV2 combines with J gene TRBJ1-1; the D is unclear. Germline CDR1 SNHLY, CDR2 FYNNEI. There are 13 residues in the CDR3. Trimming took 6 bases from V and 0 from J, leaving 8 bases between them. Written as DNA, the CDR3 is TGTGCCAGCAGATCTCAGTTGAACACTGAAGCTTTCTTT. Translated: CASRSQLNTEAFF.

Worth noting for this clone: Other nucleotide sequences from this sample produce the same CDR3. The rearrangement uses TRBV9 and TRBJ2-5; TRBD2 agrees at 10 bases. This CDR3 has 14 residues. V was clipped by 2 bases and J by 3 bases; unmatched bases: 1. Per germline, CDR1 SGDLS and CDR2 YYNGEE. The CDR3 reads CASSVGLAEETQYF. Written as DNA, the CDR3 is TGTGCCAGCAGCGTTGGACTAGCGGAAGAGACCCAGTACTTC.

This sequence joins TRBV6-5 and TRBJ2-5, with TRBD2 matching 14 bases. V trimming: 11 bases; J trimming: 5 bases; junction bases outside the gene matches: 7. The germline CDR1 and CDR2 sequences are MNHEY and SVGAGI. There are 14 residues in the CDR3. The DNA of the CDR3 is TGTGCCGTCGGCCGACTAGCGGGAGGGGAGACCCAGTACTTC. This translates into CAVGRLAGGETQYF.

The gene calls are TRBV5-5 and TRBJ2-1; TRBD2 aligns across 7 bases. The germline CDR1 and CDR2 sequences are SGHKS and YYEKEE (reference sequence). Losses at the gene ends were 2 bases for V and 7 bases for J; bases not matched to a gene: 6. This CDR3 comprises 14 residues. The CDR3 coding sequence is TGTGCCAGCAGCTTCGCGGGAGTGGGTAATGAGCAGTTCTTC. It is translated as CASSFAGVGNEQFF.